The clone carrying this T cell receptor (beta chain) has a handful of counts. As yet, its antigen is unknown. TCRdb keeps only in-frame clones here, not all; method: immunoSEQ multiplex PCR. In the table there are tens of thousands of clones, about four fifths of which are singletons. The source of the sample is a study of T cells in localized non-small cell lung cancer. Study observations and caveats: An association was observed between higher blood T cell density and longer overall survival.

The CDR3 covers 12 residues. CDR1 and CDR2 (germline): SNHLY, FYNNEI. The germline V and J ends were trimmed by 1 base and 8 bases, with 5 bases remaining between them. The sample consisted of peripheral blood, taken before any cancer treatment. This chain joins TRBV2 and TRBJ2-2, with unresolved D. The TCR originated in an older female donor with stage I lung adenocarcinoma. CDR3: CASSEERGELFF. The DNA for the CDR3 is TGTGCCAGCAGTGAAGAACGGGGGGAGCTGTTTTTT. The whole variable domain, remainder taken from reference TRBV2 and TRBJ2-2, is EPEVTQTPSHQVTQMGQEVILRCVPISNHLYFYWYRQILGQKVEFLVSFYNNEISEKSEIFDDQFSVERPDGSNFTLKIRSTKLEDSAMYFCASSEERGELFFGEGSRLTVL.